These T cell receptor beta chains were read from a single sample in a study of CD8+ T cells in alopecia areata. Some clones are missing from TCRdb's copy, which holds only in-frame ones; the method was immunoSEQ multiplex PCR. This table has a few hundred thousand clones, less than 45% appearing once. The specimen comprised CD4+ T cells sorted from blood, sampled at week 34, from a patient treated with tofacitinib. The receptors shown here come from a human donor with alopecia areata. CDR3s include the opening cysteine and the closing phenylalanine or tryptophan. Fields, in order: D gene, V gene, J gene, clone size, CDR3 DNA, CDR3 protein. The D gene is left open where the match is weak. Size values are once, few and many counts, or a class for expanded clones, and some rows have none.

d_call: NA; v_call: TRBV5-1; j_call: TRBJ2-7; clone_size: NA; cdr3_nt: TGCGCCAGCAGCTTATCCTTTGGCAGCTACGAGCAGTACTTC; cdr3_aa: CASSLSFGSYEQYF
d_call: TRBD2; v_call: TRBV6-5; j_call: TRBJ2-1; clone_size: NA; cdr3_nt: TGTGCCAGCAGTTACTCGAGAAAGAGCGGGAGTTGGGAGCAGTTCTTC; cdr3_aa: CASSYSRKSGSWEQFF
d_call: TRBD1; v_call: TRBV6-1; j_call: TRBJ1-5; clone_size: NA; cdr3_nt: TGTGCCAGCAGTGAAGCGCTTCGGGACAGCCAGCATTTT; cdr3_aa: CASSEALRDSQHF
d_call: NA; v_call: TRBV27; j_call: TRBJ2-5; clone_size: NA; cdr3_nt: TGTGCCAGCAGTCATCCACAGGACCCCCAAGAGACCCAGTACTTC; cdr3_aa: CASSHPQDPQETQYF
d_call: NA; v_call: TRBV30; j_call: TRBJ2-1; clone_size: NA; cdr3_nt: TGTGCCTGGAGTGGAGACCCTCATAACAATGAGCAGTTCTTC; cdr3_aa: CAWSGDPHNNEQFF
d_call: NA; v_call: TRBV19; j_call: TRBJ2-2; clone_size: few; cdr3_nt: TGTGCCAGTAGTCCCCGGGCAGGAAGATGGACCGGGGAGCTGTTTTTT; cdr3_aa: CASSPRAGRWTGELFF
d_call: NA; v_call: TRBV30; j_call: TRBJ2-3; clone_size: NA; cdr3_nt: TGTGCCTGGAGTGTTCCAGCAGGGAGACACACAGATACGCAGTATTTT; cdr3_aa: CAWSVPAGRHTDTQYF
d_call: TRBD1; v_call: TRBV5-1; j_call: TRBJ2-2; clone_size: NA; cdr3_nt: TGCGCCAGCAGCCAAGGGACAGTAGGCACCGGGGAGCTGTTTTTT; cdr3_aa: CASSQGTVGTGELFF
d_call: NA; v_call: TRBV19; j_call: TRBJ1-1; clone_size: many; cdr3_nt: TGTGCCAGTAGTATGTCGGAGAACACTGAAGCTTTCTTT; cdr3_aa: CASSMSENTEAFF
d_call: NA; v_call: TRBV29-1; j_call: TRBJ1-2; clone_size: few; cdr3_nt: TGCAGCGTTGGAACGGGGAACTATGGCTACACCTTC; cdr3_aa: CSVGTGNYGYTF
d_call: NA; v_call: TRBV15; j_call: TRBJ1-5; clone_size: few; cdr3_nt: TGTGCCACCAGCCTAGGGGAGCAGCCCCAGCATTTT; cdr3_aa: CATSLGEQPQHF
d_call: TRBD1; v_call: TRBV6-5; j_call: TRBJ2-7; clone_size: NA; cdr3_nt: TGTGCCAGCAGATCCGGGACAGGGGCCTACTACGAGCAGTACTTC; cdr3_aa: CASRSGTGAYYEQYF